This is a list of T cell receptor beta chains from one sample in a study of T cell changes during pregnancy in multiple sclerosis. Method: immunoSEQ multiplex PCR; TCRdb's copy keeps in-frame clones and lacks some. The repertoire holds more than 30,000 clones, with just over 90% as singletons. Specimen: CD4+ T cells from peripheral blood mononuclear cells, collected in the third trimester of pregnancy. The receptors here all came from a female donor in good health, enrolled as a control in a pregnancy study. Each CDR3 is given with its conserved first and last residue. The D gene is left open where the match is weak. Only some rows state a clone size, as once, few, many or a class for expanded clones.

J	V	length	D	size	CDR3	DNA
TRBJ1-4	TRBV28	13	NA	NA	CASKAQTLPKALF	TGTGCCAGCAAGGCCCAGACCCTACCCAAAGCGCTTTTT
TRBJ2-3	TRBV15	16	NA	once	CATSRDRRSSTDTQYF	TGTGCCACCAGCAGAGATCGCAGGTCTAGCACAGATACGCAGTATTTT
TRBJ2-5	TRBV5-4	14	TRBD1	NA	CASSQQGAGETQYF	TGTGCCAGCAGCCAGCAGGGGGCCGGTGAGACCCAGTACTTC
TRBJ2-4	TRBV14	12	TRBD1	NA	CASSQVLTGLYF	TGTGCCAGCAGCCAAGTGCTGACAGGGTTGTACTTC
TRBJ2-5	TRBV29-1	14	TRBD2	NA	CSVQRAGGEETQYF	TGCAGCGTTCAAAGGGCGGGGGGGGAAGAGACCCAGTACTTC
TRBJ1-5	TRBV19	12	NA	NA	CATGGIGQPQHF	TGTGCCACCGGCGGGATCGGTCAGCCCCAGCATTTT
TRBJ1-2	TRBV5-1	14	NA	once	CASSLTGSSYGYTF	TGCGCCAGCAGCCTAACAGGGAGCAGCTATGGCTACACCTTC
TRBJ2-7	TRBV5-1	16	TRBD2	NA	CASAREDGRVGYEQYF	TGCGCCAGCGCCCGGGAGGACGGCAGGGTGGGCTACGAGCAGTACTTC
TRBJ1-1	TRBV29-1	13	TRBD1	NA	CSVSQGTNTEAFF	TGCAGCGTTTCACAGGGGACGAACACTGAAGCTTTCTTT
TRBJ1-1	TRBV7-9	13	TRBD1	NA	CASRPTGGTEAFF	TGTGCCAGCAGACCAACAGGGGGCACTGAAGCTTTCTTT
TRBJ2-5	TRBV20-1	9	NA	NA	CSAEETQYF	TGCAGTGCTGAGGAGACCCAGTACTTC
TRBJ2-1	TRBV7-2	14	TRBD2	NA	CASSQTSGENEQFF	TGTGCCAGCAGCCAGACTAGCGGGGAGAATGAGCAGTTCTTC
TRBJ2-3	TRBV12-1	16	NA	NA	CASSTGLARHTDTQYF	TGTGCCAGCAGCACTGGACTAGCGAGACACACAGATACGCAGTATTTT
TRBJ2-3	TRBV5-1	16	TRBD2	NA	CASSLSRAGGTDTQYF	TGCGCCAGCAGCCTCTCCCGGGCGGGGGGCACAGATACGCAGTATTTT
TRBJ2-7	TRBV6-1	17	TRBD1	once	CASSAWDRGLQSYEQYF	TGTGCCAGCAGTGCCTGGGACAGGGGGCTCCAAAGCTACGAGCAGTACTTC
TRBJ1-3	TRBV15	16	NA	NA	CATSRPLGGGGNTIYF	TGTGCCACCAGCAGACCCCTTGGGGGGGGCGGAAACACCATATATTTT
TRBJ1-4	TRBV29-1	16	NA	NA	CSVYQLEGPSNEKLFF	TGCAGCGTTTACCAGTTGGAGGGCCCTTCTAATGAAAAACTGTTTTTT
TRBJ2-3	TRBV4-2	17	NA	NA	CASSLKVGGESTDTQYF	TGTGCCAGCAGCCTAAAGGTTGGCGGGGAGAGCACAGATACGCAGTATTTT
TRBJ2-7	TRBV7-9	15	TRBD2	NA	CASSPWTSGGYEQYF	TGTGCCAGCAGCCCGTGGACTAGCGGGGGTTACGAGCAGTACTTC
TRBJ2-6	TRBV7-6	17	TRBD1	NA	CASSPGTGVAGANVLTF	TGTGCCAGCAGCCCCGGGACAGGTGTAGCTGGGGCCAACGTCCTGACTTTC
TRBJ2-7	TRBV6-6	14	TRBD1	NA	CASSYDRGGPEQYF	TGTGCCAGCAGTTACGACAGGGGGGGACCCGAGCAGTACTTC
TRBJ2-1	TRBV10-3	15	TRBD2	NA	CAIREGLAGVNEQFF	TGTGCCATCAGGGAGGGACTAGCGGGGGTCAATGAGCAGTTCTTC
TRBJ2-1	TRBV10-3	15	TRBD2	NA	CAISESRLAGAEQFF	TGTGCCATCAGTGAGTCCCGACTAGCGGGGGCAGAGCAGTTCTTC
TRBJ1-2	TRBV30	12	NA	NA	CAWSFGGGGYTF	TGTGCCTGGAGTTTTGGGGGAGGTGGCTACACCTTC
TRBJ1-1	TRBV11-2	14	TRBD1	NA	CASSFGQGNTEAFF	TGTGCCAGCAGCTTTGGACAGGGGAACACTGAAGCTTTCTTT
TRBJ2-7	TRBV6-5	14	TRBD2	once	CASSKYSGGYEQYF	TGTGCCAGCTCCAAATATTCGGGGGGCTACGAGCAGTACTTC
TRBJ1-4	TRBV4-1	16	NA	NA	CASSHGRNEGNEKLFF	TGCGCCAGCAGCCACGGGCGGAATGAGGGAAATGAAAAACTGTTTTTT
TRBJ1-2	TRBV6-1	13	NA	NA	CASSLLMNYGYTF	TGTGCCAGCAGTTTACTGATGAACTATGGCTACACCTTC
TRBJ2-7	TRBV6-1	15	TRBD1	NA	CASSPDRGFSSEQYF	TGTGCCAGCAGCCCAGACAGGGGATTTTCTTCAGAGCAGTACTTC
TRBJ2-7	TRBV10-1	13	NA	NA	CASSAGTSLEQYF	TGCGCCAGCAGTGCCGGAACTAGCCTCGAGCAGTACTTC
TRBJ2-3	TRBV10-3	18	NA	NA	CAISEADSSPFIADTQYF	TGTGCCATCAGTGAGGCCGACTCTTCCCCCTTTATCGCAGATACGCAGTATTTT
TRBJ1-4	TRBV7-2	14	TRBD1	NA	CASSPRDSQQKLFF	TGTGCCAGCAGCCCCCGGGACAGCCAGCAAAAACTGTTTTTT
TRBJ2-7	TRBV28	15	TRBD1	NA	CASRPSGTGGYEQYF	TGTGCCAGCAGACCGTCGGGGACAGGGGGATACGAGCAGTACTTC
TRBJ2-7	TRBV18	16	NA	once	CASSPQAPDGGREQYF	TGTGCCAGCTCACCTCAAGCCCCGGACGGGGGGCGGGAGCAGTACTTC
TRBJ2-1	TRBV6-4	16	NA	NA	CASSDSIRFSYNEQFF	TGTGCCAGCAGTGACTCGATTCGCTTTAGTTACAATGAGCAGTTCTTC
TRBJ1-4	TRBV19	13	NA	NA	CASEGIHGEKLFF	TGTGCCAGTGAGGGCATTCACGGTGAAAAACTGTTTTTT
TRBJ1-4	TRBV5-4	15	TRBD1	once	CASRQGGSSDEKLFF	TGTGCCAGCAGACAGGGGGGTTCCAGCGATGAAAAACTGTTTTTT